This T cell receptor beta chain was captured by sequencing in a study of early T cells in non-severe SARS-CoV-2 infection. About the study: Unpaired chains resulted from sequencing bulk RNA of unsorted whole blood. Study results and caveats: A preference for anti-spike CD8 responses marked VDJdb matching, which missed private and CD4 specificities.

This clonotype was seen ten or more times. Antigen unknown. The CDR3 totals 14 residues. Germline CDR1 LGHDT, CDR2 YNNKEL (reference sequence). Trimming removed 1 base at V and 1 base at J, with 7 bases between. In the library, individual cDNA molecules carried attached unique molecular identifiers. TCRdb called the 5' RACE reads again in MiXCR, with one record for every CDR3 protein. The sample holds approximately 80,000 distinct CDR3 sequences, approximately 11% seen once. The genes are TRBV3-1 and TRBJ2-5; D call uncertain. The TCR originated in an adult who was a healthcare worker with PCR-confirmed SARS-CoV-2 infection or an uninfected control (not recorded which). The sequencing used whole blood, collected at baseline. CDR3 bases: TGTGCCAGCAGCCAAGCAAACGTCCAAGAGACCCAGTACTTC. As protein: CASSQANVQETQYF.